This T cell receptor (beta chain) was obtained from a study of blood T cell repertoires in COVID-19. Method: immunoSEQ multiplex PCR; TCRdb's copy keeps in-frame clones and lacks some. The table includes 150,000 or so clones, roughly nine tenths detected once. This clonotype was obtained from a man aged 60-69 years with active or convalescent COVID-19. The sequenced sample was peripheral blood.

Here the CDR3 reads CASSRSGGNYGYTF. CDR3 bases: TGCGCCAGCAGCCGTTCGGGGGGTAACTATGGCTACACCTTC. The rearrangement links TRBV5-1 to TRBJ1-2; the D gene is possibly TRBD1 (5 bases). The V end lost 4 bases, the J end lost 1 base, and 11 bases lay between the germline ends. The CDR3 covers 14 residues. Per the germline V gene, CDR1 is SGHRS and CDR2 is YFSETQ.